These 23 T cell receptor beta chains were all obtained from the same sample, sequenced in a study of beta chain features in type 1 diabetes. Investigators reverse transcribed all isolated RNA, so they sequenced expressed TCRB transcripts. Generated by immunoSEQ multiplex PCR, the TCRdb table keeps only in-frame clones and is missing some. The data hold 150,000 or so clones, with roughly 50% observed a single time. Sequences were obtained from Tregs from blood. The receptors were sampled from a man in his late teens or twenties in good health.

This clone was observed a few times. DNA for the CDR3: TGTGCCAGCAGGCGACTAGCGGGAGCCTACAATGAGCAGTTCTTC. Protein sequence: CASRRLAGAYNEQFF. V gene TRBV7-9 combines with J gene TRBJ2-1, with TRBD2 matching over 12 bases. V was clipped by 6 bases and J by 2 bases; unmatched bases: 2. Looked up from germline, CDR1 is SEHNR and CDR2 is FQNEAQ (reference sequence). This CDR3 has 15 amino acids. Full variable domain (rest looked up from reference TRBV7-9 and TRBJ2-1): DTGVSQNPRHKITKRGQNVTFRCDPISEHNRLYWYRQTLGQGPEFLTYFQNEAQLEKSRLLSDRFSAERPKGSFSTLEIQRTEQGDSAMYLCASRRLAGAYNEQFFGPGTRLTVL.

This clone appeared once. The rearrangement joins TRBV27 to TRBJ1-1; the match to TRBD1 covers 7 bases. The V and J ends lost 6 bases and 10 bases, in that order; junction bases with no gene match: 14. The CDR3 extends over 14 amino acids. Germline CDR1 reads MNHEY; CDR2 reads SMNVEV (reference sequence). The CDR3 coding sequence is TGTGCCAGCAGGAGGGGGCAGGGAGGTTCGGTAGCTTTCTTT. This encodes CASRRGQGGSVAFF.

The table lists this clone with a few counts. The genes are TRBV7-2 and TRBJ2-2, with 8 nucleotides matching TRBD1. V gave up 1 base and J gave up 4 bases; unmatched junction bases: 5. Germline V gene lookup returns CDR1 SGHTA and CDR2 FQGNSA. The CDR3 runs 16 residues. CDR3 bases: TGTGCCAGCAGCTTAGACTCAGGGGGCGTCACCGGGGAGCTGTTTTTT. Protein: CASSLDSGGVTGELFF.

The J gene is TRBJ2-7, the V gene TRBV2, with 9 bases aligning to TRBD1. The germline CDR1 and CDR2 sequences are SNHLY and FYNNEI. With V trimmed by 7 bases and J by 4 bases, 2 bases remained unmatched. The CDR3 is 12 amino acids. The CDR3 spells CASTGQGYEQYF. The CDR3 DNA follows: TGTGCCAGCACTGGACAGGGGTACGAGCAGTACTTC.

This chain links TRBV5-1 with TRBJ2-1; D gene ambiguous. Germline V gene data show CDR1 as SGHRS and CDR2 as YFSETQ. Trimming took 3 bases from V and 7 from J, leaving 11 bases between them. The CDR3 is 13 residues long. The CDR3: CASSSPPNNEQFF. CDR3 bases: TGCGCCAGCAGCTCCCCCCCCAATAATGAGCAGTTCTTC.

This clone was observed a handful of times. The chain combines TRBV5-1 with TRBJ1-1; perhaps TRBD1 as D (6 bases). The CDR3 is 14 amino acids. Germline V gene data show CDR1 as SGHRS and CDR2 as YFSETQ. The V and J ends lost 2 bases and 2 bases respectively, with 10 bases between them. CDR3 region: CASSLGRGNTEAFF. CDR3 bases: TGCGCCAGCAGCTTAGGCAGGGGTAACACTGAAGCTTTCTTT.

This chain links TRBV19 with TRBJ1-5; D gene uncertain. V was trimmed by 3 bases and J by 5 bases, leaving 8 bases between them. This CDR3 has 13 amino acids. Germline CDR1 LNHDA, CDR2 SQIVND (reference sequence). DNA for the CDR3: TGTGCCAGTAGTATTAGCCGGGATCAGCCCCAGCATTTT. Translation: CASSISRDQPQHF. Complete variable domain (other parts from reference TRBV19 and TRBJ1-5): DGGITQSPKYLFRKEGQNVTLSCEQNLNHDAMYWYRQDPGQGLRLIYYSQIVNDFQKGDIAEGYSVSREKKESFPLTVTSAQKNPTAFYLCASSISRDQPQHFGDGTRLSIL.

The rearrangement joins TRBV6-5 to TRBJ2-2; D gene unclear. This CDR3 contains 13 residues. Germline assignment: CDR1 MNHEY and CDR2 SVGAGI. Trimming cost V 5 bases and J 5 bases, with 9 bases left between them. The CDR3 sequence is CASSRTATGELFF. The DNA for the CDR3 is TGTGCCAGCAGTCGCACAGCTACCGGGGAGCTGTTTTTT.

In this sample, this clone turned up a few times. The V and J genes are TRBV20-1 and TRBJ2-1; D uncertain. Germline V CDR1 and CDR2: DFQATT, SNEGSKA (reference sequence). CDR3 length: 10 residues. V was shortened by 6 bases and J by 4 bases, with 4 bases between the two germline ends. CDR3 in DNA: TGCAGTGCGTCGTACAATGAGCAGTTCTTC. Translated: CSASYNEQFF.

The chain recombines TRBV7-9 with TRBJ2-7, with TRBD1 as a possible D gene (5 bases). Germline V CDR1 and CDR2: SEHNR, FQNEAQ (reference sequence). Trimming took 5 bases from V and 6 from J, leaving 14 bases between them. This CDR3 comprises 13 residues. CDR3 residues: CASSPTVRGEQYF. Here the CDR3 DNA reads TGTGCCAGCAGCCCCACGGTAAGGGGCGAGCAGTACTTC. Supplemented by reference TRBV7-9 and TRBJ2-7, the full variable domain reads DTGVSQNPRHKITKRGQNVTFRCDPISEHNRLYWYRQTLGQGPEFLTYFQNEAQLEKSRLLSDRFSAERPKGSFSTLEIQRTEQGDSAMYLCASSPTVRGEQYFGPGTRLTVT.

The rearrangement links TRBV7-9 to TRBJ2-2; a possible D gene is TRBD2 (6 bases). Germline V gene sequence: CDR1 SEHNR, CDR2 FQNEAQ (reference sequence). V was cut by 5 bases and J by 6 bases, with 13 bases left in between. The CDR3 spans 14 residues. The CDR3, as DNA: TGTGCCAGCAGCCGATCAATAGCGGCCGGGGAGCTGTTTTTT. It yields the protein CASSRSIAAGELFF.

This CDR3 is CASSQGTSDMKTQYF. The CDR3 DNA follows: TGCGCCAGCAGCCAAGGGACTAGCGATATGAAGACCCAGTACTTC. The chain uses TRBV4-3 and TRBJ2-5; 9 bases are shared with TRBD2. V gave up 1 base and J gave up 6 bases; unmatched junction bases: 6. The CDR3 contains 15 residues. Germline V CDR1 and CDR2: LGHNA, YSLEER.

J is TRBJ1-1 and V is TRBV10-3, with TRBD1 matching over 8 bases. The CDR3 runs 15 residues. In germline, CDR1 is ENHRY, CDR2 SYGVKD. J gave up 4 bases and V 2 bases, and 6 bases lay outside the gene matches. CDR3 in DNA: TGTGCCATCAGTGAGACGCGGACAGGGACCACTGAAGCTTTCTTT. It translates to CAISETRTGTTEAFF.

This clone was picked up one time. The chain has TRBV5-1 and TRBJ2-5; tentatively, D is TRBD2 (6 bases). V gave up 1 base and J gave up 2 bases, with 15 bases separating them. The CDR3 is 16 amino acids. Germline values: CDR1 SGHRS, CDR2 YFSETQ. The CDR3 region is CASSLITGRLQETQYF. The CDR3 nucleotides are TGCGCCAGCAGCTTGATTACGGGGAGGCTTCAAGAGACCCAGTACTTC.

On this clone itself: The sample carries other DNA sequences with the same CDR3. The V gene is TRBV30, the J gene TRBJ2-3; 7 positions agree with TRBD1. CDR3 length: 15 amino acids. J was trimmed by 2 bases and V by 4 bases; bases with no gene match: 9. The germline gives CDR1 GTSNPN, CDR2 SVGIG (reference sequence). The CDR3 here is CAWTRSGGVTDTQYF. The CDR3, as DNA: TGTGCCTGGACCCGGTCAGGGGGTGTCACAGATACGCAGTATTTT. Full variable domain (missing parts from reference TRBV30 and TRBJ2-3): SQTIHQWPATLVQPVGSPLSLECTVEGTSNPNLYWYRQAAGRGLQLLFYSVGIGQISSEVPQNLSASRPQDRQFILSSKKLLLSDSGFYLCAWTRSGGVTDTQYFGPGTRLTVL.

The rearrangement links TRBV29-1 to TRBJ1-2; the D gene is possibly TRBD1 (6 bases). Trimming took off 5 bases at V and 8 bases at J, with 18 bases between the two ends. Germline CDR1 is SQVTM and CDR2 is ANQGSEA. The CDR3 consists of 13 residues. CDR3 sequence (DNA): TGCAGCGTTCGCAGGGGTTCGGCTGGAGGCTACACCTTC. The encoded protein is CSVRRGSAGGYTF.

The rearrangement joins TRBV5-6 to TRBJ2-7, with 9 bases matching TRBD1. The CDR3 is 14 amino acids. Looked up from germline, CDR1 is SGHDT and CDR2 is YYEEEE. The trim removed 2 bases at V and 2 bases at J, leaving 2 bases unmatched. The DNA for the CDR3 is TGTGCCAGCAGCTTCGGGACAGGGACCTACGAGCAGTACTTC. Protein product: CASSFGTGTYEQYF.

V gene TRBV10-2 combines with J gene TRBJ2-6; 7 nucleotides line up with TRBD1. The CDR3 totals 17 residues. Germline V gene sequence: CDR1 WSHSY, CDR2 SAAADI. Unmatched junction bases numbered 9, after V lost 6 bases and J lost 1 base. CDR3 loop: CASSPDRAPSGANVLTF. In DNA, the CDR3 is TGCGCCAGCAGCCCAGACAGGGCCCCTTCTGGGGCCAACGTCCTGACTTTC.

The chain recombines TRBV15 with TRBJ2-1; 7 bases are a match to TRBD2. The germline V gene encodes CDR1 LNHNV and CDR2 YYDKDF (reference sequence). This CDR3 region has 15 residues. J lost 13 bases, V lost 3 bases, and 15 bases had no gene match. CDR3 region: CATSRDLAADVGQFF. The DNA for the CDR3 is TGTGCCACCAGCAGGGATCTAGCGGCAGACGTTGGACAGTTCTTC.

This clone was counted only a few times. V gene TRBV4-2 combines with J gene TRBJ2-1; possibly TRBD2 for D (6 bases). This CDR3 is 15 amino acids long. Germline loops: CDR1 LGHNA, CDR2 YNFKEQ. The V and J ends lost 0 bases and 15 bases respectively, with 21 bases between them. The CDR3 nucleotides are TGTGCCAGCAGCCAAGATCTCGGTAGCGGTTATTCTTCGTTCTTC. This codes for CASSQDLGSGYSSFF.

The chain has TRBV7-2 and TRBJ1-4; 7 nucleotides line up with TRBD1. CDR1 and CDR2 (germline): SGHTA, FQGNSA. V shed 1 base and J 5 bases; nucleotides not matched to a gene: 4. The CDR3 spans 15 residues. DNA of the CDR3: TGTGCCAGCAGCTTAGACGGACAGGAAAATGAAAAACTGTTTTTT. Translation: CASSLDGQENEKLFF.

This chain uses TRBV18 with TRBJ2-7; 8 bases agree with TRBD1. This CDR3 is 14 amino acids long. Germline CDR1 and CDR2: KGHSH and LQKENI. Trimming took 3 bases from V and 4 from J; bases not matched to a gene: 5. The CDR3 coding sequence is TGTGCCAGCTCACCCAGGACAGGGACTTACGAGCAGTACTTC. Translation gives CASSPRTGTYEQYF. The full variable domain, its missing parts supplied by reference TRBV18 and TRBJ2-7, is NAGVMQNPRHLVRRRGQEARLRCSPMKGHSHVYWYRQLPEEGLKFMVYLQKENIIDESGMPKERFSAEFPKEGPSILRIQQVVRGDSAAYFCASSPRTGTYEQYFGPGTRLTVT.

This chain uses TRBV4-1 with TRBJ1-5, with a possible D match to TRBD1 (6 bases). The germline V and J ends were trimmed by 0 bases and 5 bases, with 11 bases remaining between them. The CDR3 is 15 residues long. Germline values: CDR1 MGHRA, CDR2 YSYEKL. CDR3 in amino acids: CASSQETGRDQPQHF. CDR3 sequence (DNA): TGCGCCAGCAGCCAAGAGACAGGACGCGATCAGCCCCAGCATTTT.